The clone carrying this TCR beta chain was observed at least ten times. CDR3 size: 18 residues. J lost 4 bases, V lost 1 base, and 8 bases had no gene match. CDR1 LGHNA and CDR2 YNFKEQ come from the germline V gene. This library used approximately 390 ng RNA and molecular barcoded adaptors spanning alpha/delta and beta/gamma chains. TCRdb passed the reads through MiXCR, listing each CDR3 protein once. The sample records tens of thousands of distinct CDR3 sequences, roughly 12% being singletons. These data are taken from a study of read filtering for tumor transcriptome and immune sequencing. V and J are TRBV4-2 and TRBJ2-5; 14 bases line up with TRBD2. This clonotype was sampled from a donor older than 35 with multiple myeloma. The sample was a population of CD138-negative cells sorted from bone marrow. In nucleotides, the CDR3 is TGTGCCAGCAGCCAAGTGACGGGACTAGCGGGAGTAAGAGAGACCCAGTACTTC. It codes for CASSQVTGLAGVRETQYF.